The 15 T cell receptor beta chains below were found in one sample sequenced in a study of T cell repertoires in cytomegalovirus infection. No cognate antigen is known for these TCRs. TCRdb called the reads again in MiXCR, with one record for every CDR3 protein. The table records about half a million distinct CDR3 sequences, 25% to 35% of them present only once. The specimen was cultured PBMCs, collected from culture after CMV antigen stimulation. These receptors were taken from a human donor in good health (CMV status not recorded). Some clones in this sample may be carry-over from other donors' samples.

The chain links TRBV12-3 or TRBV12-4 to TRBJ2-7; 8 nucleotides match TRBD1. The trim removed 6 bases at V and 4 bases at J, leaving 5 bases unmatched. This CDR3 has 13 amino acids. The CDR3 nucleotides read TGTGCCAGCAGGGAGGACAGGGCATACGAGCAGTACTTC. Amino acid sequence: CASREDRAYEQYF.

On this clonotype itself: This likely comes from a read error, as the CDR3 has no conserved phenylalanine or tryptophan at its end. No DNA is shown, since the ends of the CDR3 on it are uncertain; the CDR3 is the one TCRdb lists. The chain combines TRBV19 with TRBJ1-1; no DNA check was done on the table's D call, TRBD1. Germline V lookup: CDR1 LNHDA, CDR2 SQIVND (reference sequence). Inclusive of both ends, the CDR3 amounts to 14 amino acids. The CDR3 sequence is CASSTQTGGAFPTI.

The CDR3 bases are TGCAGTGCCGATACCGCTGGAGCGCATAGCAATCAGCCCCAGCATTTT. Encoded protein: CSADTAGAHSNQPQHF. The V call is TRBV20-1, the J call TRBJ1-5; the D is unclear. The CDR3 consists of 16 residues. V lost 6 bases, J lost 0 bases, and 18 bases lay in between. CDR1 is DFQATT and CDR2 is SNEGSKA in the germline V gene (reference sequence).

This clonotype was recorded once. This sequence joins TRBV20-1 and TRBJ1-4, with D tentatively TRBD1 (6 bases). This CDR3 is 14 amino acids long. V was cut by 4 bases and J by 4 bases, with 13 bases left in between. Per the germline V gene, CDR1 is DFQATT and CDR2 is SNEGSKA (reference sequence). DNA of the CDR3: TGCAGTGCTACCCAAGGGGGGGATAATGAAAAACTGTTTTTT. Translated, it gives CSATQGGDNEKLFF.

This rearrangement joins TRBV11-2 to TRBJ2-2; the match to TRBD2 covers 7 bases. Germline V gene data show CDR1 as SGHAT and CDR2 as FQNNGV. This CDR3 has 15 amino acids. V was clipped by 3 bases and J by 5 bases; unmatched bases: 6. CDR3 in DNA: TGTGCCAGCAGCTTCGCGGGAGCAAGGACCGGGGAGCTGTTTTTT. It translates to CASSFAGARTGELFF.

The chain carries TRBV6-1 and TRBJ2-5, with no clear D. Trimming stripped 11 bases from V and 1 base from J, with 23 bases between. CDR1 is MNHNS, CDR2 SASEGT, per germline. There are 16 residues in the CDR3. The CDR3 DNA is TGTGCCTTAGGTGGCGGAGAGGCCGTCCGCCAAGAGACCCAGTACTTC. As protein: CALGGGEAVRQETQYF.

The V call is TRBV7-6, the J call TRBJ2-2; no reliable D call. Germline-derived CDR1 and CDR2 are SGHVS and FNYEAQ. The CDR3 covers 13 residues. Trimming removed 3 bases from V and 6 bases from J, with 8 bases in between. CDR3 DNA: TGTGCCAGCAGCTTGGCGAGCTCCGGGGAGCTGTTTTTT. Its protein is CASSLASSGELFF.

This clonotype has only a few counts. The chain links TRBV4-3 to TRBJ2-1; 8 bases map to TRBD2. The length of the CDR3 is 20 residues. J was trimmed by 0 bases and V by 1 base; bases with no gene match: 14. Germline loops: CDR1 LGHNA, CDR2 YSLEER. CDR3 amino acids: CASSQANGRAQHPSYNEQFF. CDR3 bases: TGCGCCAGCAGCCAAGCTAACGGGAGGGCTCAACACCCCTCCTACAATGAGCAGTTCTTC.

J is TRBJ2-3 and V is TRBV4-1; D not resolved. Per germline, CDR1 MGHRA and CDR2 YSYEKL. CDR3 size: 14 residues. V was clipped by 2 bases and J by 8 bases, with 14 bases between them. The CDR3 coding sequence is TGCGCCAGCAGCCAATTATCCCGTGACGGTACGCAGTATTTT. Residues: CASSQLSRDGTQYF.

The V call is TRBV28, the J call TRBJ2-7, with a tentative D call TRBD1 (6 bases). CDR3 length: 14 residues. Trimming removed 3 bases at V and 2 bases at J, with 11 bases between. Germline V gene lookup returns CDR1 MDHEN and CDR2 SYDVKM. CDR3 loop: CASSLGDKPYEQYF. CDR3 coding DNA: TGTGCCAGCAGTTTGGGGGACAAGCCCTACGAGCAGTACTTC.

This clonotype was seen a handful of times. V usage is TRBV27 and J usage is TRBJ2-1; D could derive from TRBD1 or TRBD2 (5 bases each). Trimming shortened V by 4 bases and J by 0 bases, and 16 bases separated the two germline ends. The CDR3 runs 17 residues. Germline values: CDR1 MNHEY, CDR2 SMNVEV (reference sequence). This CDR3 reads CASSSLSSGASYNEQFF. The CDR3 DNA is TGTGCCAGCAGTTCCCTTTCGTCCGGGGCCTCCTACAATGAGCAGTTCTTC.

This clonotype was detected only once. The chain carries TRBV20-1 and TRBJ2-3; 8 nucleotides align to TRBD2. Trimming at V came to 3 bases and at J to 6 bases, leaving 11 bases not matched to a gene. This CDR3 comprises 15 residues. In germline, CDR1 is DFQATT, CDR2 SNEGSKA (reference sequence). CDR3 bases: TGCAGTGCTAGGGGACTAGTGGGGGCTCGGGATACGCAGTATTTT. It yields the protein CSARGLVGARDTQYF.

Only a few counts were recorded for this clonotype. The CDR3 is CSASAGVAETQYF. The CDR3 region has the DNA TGCAGTGCCTCAGCGGGAGTCGCGGAGACCCAGTACTTC. This sequence joins TRBV20-1 and TRBJ2-5, with 8 positions matching TRBD2. The CDR3 totals 13 residues. V dropped 6 bases and J dropped 5; count of bases not matched to a gene: 8. Germline CDR1 and CDR2: DFQATT and SNEGSKA (reference sequence).

On this clonotype: This clone may be a read error of a much larger clone one base away. This chain uses TRBV7-9 with TRBJ1-1, with 7 bases fitting TRBD1. The germline V gene has CDR1 SEHNR and CDR2 FQNEAQ (reference sequence). This CDR3 region has 14 residues. Unmatched junction bases numbered 3, after V lost 5 bases and J lost 0 bases. CDR3 DNA: TGTGCCAGCAGCCAGGACAGGATGAACACTGAAGCTTTCTTT. Amino acid sequence: CASSQDRMNTEAFF.

The chain joins TRBV5-1 to TRBJ2-2; tentatively, D is TRBD2 (5 bases). Germline V gene data show CDR1 as SGHRS and CDR2 as YFSETQ. This CDR3 comprises 15 residues. The germline V and J ends were trimmed by 6 bases and 5 bases, with 17 bases remaining between them. CDR3 in DNA: TGCGCCAGCACCAACGCAATGGGAGAAACCGGGGAGCTGTTTTTT. Translating it yields CASTNAMGETGELFF.